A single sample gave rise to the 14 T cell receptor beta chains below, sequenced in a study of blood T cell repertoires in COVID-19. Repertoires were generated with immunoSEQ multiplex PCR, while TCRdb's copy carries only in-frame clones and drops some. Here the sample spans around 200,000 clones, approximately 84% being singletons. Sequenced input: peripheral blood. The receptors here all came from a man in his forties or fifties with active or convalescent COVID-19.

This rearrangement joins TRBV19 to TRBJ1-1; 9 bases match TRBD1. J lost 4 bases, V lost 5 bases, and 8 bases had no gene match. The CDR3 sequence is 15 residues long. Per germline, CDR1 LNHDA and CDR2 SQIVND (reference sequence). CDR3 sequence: CASSLDTGGRTEAFF. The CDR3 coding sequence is TGTGCCAGTAGTCTGGACACAGGGGGCCGCACTGAAGCTTTCTTT.

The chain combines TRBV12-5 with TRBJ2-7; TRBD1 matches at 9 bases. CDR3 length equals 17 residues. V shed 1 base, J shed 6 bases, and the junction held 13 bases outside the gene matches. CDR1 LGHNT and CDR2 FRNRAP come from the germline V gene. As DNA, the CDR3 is TGTGCTAGTGGTTTGGCCCCCCGGGACAGGGTTAAGTGCGAGCAGTACTTC. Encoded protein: CASGLAPRDRVKCEQYF. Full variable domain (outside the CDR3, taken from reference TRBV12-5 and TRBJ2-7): DARVTQTPRHKVTEMGQEVTMRCQPILGHNTVFWYRQTMMQGLELLAYFRNRAPLDDSGMPKDRFSAEMPDATLATLKIQPSEPRDSAVYFCASGLAPRDRVKCEQYFGPGTRLTVT.

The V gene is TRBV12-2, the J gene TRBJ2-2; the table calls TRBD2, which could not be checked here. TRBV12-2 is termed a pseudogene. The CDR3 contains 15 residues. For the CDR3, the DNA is TGTGCAAGTCGCTTAGAGCGGTATGTCACCGGGGAGCTGTTTTTT. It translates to CASRLERYVTGELFF.

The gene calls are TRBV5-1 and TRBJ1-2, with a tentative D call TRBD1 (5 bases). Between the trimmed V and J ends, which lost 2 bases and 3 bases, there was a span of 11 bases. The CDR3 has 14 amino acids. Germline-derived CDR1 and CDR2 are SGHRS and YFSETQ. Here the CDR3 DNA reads TGCGCCAGCAGCTTATTCCCGGGGGACTATGGCTACACCTTC. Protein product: CASSLFPGDYGYTF.

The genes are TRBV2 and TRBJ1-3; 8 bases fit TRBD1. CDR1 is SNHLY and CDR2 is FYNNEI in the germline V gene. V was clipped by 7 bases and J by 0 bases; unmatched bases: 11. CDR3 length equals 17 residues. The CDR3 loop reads CASNSGTGYYSGNTIYF. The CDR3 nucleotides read TGTGCCAGCAACTCCGGGACAGGATATTACTCTGGAAACACCATATATTTT.

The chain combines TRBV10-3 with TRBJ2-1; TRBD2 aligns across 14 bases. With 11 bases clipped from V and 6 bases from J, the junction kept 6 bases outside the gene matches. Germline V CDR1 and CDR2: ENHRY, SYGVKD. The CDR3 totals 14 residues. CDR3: CAGGGTSGGNEQFF. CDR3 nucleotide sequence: TGTGCCGGCGGCGGGACTAGCGGGGGCAATGAGCAGTTCTTC.

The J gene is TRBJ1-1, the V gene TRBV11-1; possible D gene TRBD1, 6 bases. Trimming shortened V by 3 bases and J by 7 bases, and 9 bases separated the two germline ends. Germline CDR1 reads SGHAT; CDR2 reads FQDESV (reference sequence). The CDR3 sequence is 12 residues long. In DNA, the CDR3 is TGTGCCAGCAGCTTTGAGGGGGTTGAAGCTTTCTTT. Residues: CASSFEGVEAFF.

The CDR3 reads CASSTPTGVNTEAFF. In DNA form, the CDR3 reads TGTGCCAGCAGCACTCCGACAGGGGTGAACACTGAAGCTTTCTTT. The V call is TRBV7-9, the J call TRBJ1-1; 8 positions agree with TRBD1. Germline V gene data show CDR1 as SEHNR and CDR2 as FQNEAQ (reference sequence). The CDR3 is 15 residues long. Trimming at V came to 5 bases and at J to 0 bases, leaving 5 bases not matched to a gene.

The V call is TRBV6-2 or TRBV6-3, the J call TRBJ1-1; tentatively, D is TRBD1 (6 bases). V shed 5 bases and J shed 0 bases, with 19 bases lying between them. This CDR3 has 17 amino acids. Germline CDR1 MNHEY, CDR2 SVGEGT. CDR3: CASSRRGGQIMNTEAFF. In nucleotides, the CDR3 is TGTGCCAGCAGTCGCAGGGGAGGGCAAATCATGAACACTGAAGCTTTCTTT.

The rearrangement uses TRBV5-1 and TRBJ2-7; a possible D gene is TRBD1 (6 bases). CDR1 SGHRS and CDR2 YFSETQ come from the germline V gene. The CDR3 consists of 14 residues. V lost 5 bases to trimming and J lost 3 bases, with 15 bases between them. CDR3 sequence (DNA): TGCGCCAGCAGACTAAGGACAGAGAACTACGAGCAGTACTTC. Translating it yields CASRLRTENYEQYF.

The CDR3 sequence is CASSLDGGNYGYTF. Here the CDR3 DNA reads TGCGCCAGCAGCTTGGATGGCGGTAACTATGGCTACACCTTC. The chain links TRBV5-1 to TRBJ1-2; no definite D call. The CDR3 has 14 amino acids. CDR1 is SGHRS and CDR2 is YFSETQ in the germline V gene. V was pared by 0 bases and J by 1 base, with 7 bases between.

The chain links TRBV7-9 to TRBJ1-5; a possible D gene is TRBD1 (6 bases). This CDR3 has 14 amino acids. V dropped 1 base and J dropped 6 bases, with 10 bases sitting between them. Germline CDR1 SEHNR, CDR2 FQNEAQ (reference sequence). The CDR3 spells CASSLVGGGQPQHF. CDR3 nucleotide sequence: TGTGCCAGCAGCTTAGTAGGGGGGGGTCAGCCCCAGCATTTT. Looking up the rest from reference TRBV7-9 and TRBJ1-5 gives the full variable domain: DTGVSQNPRHKITKRGQNVTFRCDPISEHNRLYWYRQTLGQGPEFLTYFQNEAQLEKSRLLSDRFSAERPKGSFSTLEIQRTEQGDSAMYLCASSLVGGGQPQHFGDGTRLSIL.

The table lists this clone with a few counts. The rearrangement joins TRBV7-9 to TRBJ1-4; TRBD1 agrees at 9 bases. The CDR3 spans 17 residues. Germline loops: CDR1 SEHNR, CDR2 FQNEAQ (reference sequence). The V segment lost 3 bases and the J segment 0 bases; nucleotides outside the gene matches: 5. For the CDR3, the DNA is TGTGCCAGCAGCTTGGGACAGGGACGTGCAACTAATGAAAAACTGTTTTTT. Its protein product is CASSLGQGRATNEKLFF.

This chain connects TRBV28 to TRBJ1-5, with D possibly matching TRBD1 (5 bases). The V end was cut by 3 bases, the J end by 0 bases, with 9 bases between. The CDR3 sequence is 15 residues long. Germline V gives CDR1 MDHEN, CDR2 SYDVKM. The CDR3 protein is CASSLETVSNQPQHF. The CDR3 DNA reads TGTGCCAGCAGTTTGGAGACAGTTAGCAATCAGCCCCAGCATTTT. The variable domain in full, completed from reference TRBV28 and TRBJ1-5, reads DVKVTQSSRYLVKRTGEKVFLECVQDMDHENMFWYRQDPGLGLRLIYFSYDVKMKEKGDIPEGYSVSREKKERFSLILESASTNQTSMYLCASSLETVSNQPQHFGDGTRLSIL.